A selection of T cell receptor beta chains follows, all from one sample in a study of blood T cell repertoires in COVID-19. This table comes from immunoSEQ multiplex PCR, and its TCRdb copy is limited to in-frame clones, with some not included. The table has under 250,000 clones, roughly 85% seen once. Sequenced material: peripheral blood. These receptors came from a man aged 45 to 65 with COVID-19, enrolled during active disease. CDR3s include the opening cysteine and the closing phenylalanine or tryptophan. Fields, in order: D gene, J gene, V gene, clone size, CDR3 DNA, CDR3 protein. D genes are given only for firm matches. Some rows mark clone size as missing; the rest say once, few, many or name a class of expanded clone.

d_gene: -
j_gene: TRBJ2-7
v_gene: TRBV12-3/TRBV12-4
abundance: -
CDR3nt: TGTGCCAGCAGTCAGGTAATCTCCTACGAGCAGTACTTC
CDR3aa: CASSQVISYEQYF

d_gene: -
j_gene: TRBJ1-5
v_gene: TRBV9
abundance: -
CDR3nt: TGTGCCAGCAGCCCTACCTTCGGAGCAAACCAGCCCCAGCATTTT
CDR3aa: CASSPTFGANQPQHF

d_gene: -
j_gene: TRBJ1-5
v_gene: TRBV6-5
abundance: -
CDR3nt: TGTGCCTCCGGGGAGCACAATCAGCCCCAGCATTTT
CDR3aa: CASGEHNQPQHF

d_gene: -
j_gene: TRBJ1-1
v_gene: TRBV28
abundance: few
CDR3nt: TGTGCCACCCCAAAAACCGACGGAGCGGGTGAAGCTTTCTTT
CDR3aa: CATPKTDGAGEAFF

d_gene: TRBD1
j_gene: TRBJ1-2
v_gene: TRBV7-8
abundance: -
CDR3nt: TGTGCCAGCAGCTCCGGACAGGGAATAAGGGGCTACACCTTC
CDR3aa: CASSSGQGIRGYTF

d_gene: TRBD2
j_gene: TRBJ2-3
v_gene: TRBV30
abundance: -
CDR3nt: TGTGCCTGGGGCGGGGGTTCGGGGACAGATACGCAGTATTTT
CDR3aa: CAWGGGSGTDTQYF

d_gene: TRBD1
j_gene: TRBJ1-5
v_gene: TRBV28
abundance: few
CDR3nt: TGTGCCAGCAGTCGAGGGACAGGGGGTTTCCAGCCCCAGCATTTT
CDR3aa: CASSRGTGGFQPQHF

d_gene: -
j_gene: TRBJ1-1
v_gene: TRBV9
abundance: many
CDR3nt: TGTGCCAGCAGCGCAGGGTCAGGTGAAGCTTTCTTT
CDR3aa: CASSAGSGEAFF

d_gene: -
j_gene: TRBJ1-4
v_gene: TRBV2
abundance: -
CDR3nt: TGTGCCAGCAGGGTGGGGGGTAGCGAAAAACTGTTTTTT
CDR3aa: CASRVGGSEKLFF

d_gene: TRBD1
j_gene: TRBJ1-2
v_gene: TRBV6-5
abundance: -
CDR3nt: TGTGCCAGCAGTTCGTCAGGGGGGAAGGGCTACACCTTC
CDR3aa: CASSSSGGKGYTF

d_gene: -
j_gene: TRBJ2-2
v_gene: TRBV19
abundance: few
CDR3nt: TGTGCCAGTAGTATGGGCAGCAACACCGGGGAGCTGTTTTTT
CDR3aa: CASSMGSNTGELFF

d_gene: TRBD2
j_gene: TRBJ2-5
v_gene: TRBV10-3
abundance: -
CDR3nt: TGTGCCATCAGTGACCCTAGCGGGGAAGAGACCCAGTACTTC
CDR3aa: CAISDPSGEETQYF

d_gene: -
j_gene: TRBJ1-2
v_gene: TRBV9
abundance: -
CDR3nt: TGTGCCAGCAGCTCTACTCCCGACTACCACTATGGCTACACCTTC
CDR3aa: CASSSTPDYHYGYTF

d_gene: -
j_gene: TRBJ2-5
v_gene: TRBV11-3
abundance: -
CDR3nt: TGTGCCAGCAGCTTAAACGGCCAAGAGACCCAGTACTTC
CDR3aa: CASSLNGQETQYF

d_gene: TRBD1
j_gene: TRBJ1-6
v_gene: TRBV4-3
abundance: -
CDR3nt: TGCGCCAGCAGCGTGGACAGGGGCAATTCACCCCTCCACTTT
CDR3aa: CASSVDRGNSPLHF

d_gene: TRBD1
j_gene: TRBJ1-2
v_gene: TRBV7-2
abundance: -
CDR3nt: TGTGCCAGCAGCTGGGACAGGAACAACTATGGCTACACCTTC
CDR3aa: CASSWDRNNYGYTF

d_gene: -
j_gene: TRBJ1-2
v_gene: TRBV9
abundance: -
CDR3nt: TGTGCCAGCAGTACGGAACTAGCTAACTATGGCTACACCTTC
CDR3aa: CASSTELANYGYTF

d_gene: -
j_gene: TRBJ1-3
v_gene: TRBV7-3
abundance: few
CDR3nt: TGTGCCAGCAGCTTAATGGAGGGAAACACCATATATTTT
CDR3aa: CASSLMEGNTIYF

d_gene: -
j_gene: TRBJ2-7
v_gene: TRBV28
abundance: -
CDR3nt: TGTGCCAGCAGTTCCACGATAGGGGCGGTTGCCTTC
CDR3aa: CASSSTIGAVAF

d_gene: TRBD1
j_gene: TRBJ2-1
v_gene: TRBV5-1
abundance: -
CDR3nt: TGCGCCAGCAGTACGACCCCGGGACAGGGACAAAATGAGCAGTTCTTC
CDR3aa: CASSTTPGQGQNEQFF

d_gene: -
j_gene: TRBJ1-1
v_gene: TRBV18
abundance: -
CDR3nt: TGTGCCAGCTCACCACAGGGGGGGATGAACACTGAAGCTTTCTTT
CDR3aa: CASSPQGGMNTEAFF

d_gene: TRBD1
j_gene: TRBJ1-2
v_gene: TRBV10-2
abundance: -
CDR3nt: TGCGCCAGCAGTGAAAGCGGCAGGGGGCCCGGCTACACCTTC
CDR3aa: CASSESGRGPGYTF

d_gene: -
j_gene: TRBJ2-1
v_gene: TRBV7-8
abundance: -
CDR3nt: TGTGCCAGCAGCCGGACAAGACGGGAGCAGTTCTTC
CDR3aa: CASSRTRREQFF

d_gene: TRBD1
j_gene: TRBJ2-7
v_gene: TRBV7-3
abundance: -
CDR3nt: TGTGCCAGCAGCGCGACAGGGGGTCAAGTGCAGTACTTC
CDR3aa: CASSATGGQVQYF

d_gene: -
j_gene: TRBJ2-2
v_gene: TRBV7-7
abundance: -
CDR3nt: TGTGCTAGCAGCGAGTATCGTCCACCCTACACCGGGGAGCTGTTTTTT
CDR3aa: CASSEYRPPYTGELFF

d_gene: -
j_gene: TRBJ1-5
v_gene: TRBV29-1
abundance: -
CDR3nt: TGCAGCGTTGGGGGACTGAGCAATCAGCCCCAGCATTTT
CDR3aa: CSVGGLSNQPQHF

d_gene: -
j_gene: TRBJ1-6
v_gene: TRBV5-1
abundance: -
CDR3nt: TGCGCCAGCAGCTTGGGTGCGACAGTTGAGCCCCTCCACTTT
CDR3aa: CASSLGATVEPLHF

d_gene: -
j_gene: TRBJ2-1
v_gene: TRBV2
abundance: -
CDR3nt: TGTGCCAGCAACTACTACAATGAGCAGTTCTTC
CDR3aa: CASNYYNEQFF

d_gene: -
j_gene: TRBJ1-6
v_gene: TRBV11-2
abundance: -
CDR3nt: TGTGCCAGCAGCTTAGGACAGAATTCACCCCTCCACTTT
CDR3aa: CASSLGQNSPLHF

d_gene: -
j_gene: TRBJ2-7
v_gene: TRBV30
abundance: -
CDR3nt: TGTGCCTGGAGCGCGGTCCTCTACGAGCAGTACTTC
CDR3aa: CAWSAVLYEQYF

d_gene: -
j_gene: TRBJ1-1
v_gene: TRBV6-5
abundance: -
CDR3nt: TGTGCCAGCAGGTTAGAGACTGAAGCTTTCTTT
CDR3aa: CASRLETEAFF

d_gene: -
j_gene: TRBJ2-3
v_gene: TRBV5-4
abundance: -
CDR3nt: TGTGCCAGCAGCTTTGGGCCAGGTAGCACAGATACGCAGTATTTT
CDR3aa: CASSFGPGSTDTQYF

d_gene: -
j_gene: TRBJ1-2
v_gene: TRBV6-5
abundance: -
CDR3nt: TGTGCCAGCAATAACGGGATCCACTATGGCTACACCTTC
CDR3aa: CASNNGIHYGYTF

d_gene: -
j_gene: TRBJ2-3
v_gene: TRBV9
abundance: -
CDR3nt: TGTGCCAGCAGCGTAGGTGGCACCTCGGATACGCAGTATTTT
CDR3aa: CASSVGGTSDTQYF

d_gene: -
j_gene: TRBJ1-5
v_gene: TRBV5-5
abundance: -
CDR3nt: TGTGCCAGCAGCTTGGCCGACGTATCGGGTCAGCCCCAGCATTTT
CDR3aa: CASSLADVSGQPQHF

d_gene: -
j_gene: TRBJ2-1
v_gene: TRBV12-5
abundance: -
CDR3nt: TGTGCTAGTGGTTTAGGGGCCGCGGAGTTCTTC
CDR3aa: CASGLGAAEFF

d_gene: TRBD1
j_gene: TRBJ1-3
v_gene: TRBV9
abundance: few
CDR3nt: TGTGCCAGCAGCGCCCGAGGACAGGGGAGTGGAAACACCATATATTTT
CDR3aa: CASSARGQGSGNTIYF

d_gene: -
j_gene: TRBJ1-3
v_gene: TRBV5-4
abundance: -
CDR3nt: TGTGCCAGCAGCTTGGACAGAAGCTCTGGAAACACCATATATTTT
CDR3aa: CASSLDRSSGNTIYF

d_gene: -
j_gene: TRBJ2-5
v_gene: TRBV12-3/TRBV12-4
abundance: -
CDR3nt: TGTGCCAGCAGTACCCGGGAGCAGGGTGCCCAGTACTTC
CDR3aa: CASSTREQGAQYF

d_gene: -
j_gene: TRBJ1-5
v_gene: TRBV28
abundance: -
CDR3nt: TGTGCCAGCAGTTTATGGGGAAGGGGGTATCAGCCCCAGCATTTT
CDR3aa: CASSLWGRGYQPQHF

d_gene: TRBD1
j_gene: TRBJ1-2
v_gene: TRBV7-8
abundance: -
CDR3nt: TGTGCCAGCAGCAACAGGGGGCTCGACTATGGCTACACCTTC
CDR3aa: CASSNRGLDYGYTF

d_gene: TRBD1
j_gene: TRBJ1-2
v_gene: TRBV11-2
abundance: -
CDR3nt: TGTGCCAGCAGCCCGGGACAGTATGGCTACACCTTC
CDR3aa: CASSPGQYGYTF

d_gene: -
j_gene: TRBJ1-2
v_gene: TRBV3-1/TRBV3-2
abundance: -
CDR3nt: TGTGCCAGCAGCCAAGTGCCTGCTGCCCGGGGGAACTATGGCTACACCTTC
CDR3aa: CASSQVPAARGNYGYTF

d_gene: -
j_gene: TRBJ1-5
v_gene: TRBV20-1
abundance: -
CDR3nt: TGCAGTGCTAGTCCCACGAAGGACTATAGCAATCAGCCCCAGCATTTT
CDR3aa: CSASPTKDYSNQPQHF

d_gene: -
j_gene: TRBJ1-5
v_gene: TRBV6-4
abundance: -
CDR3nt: TGTGCCAGCCACCATAGGGGAAATAGCAATCAGCCCCAGCATTTT
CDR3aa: CASHHRGNSNQPQHF

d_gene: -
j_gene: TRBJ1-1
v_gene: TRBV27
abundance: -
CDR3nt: TGTGCCAGCAGTTTATTATCCGTTGGGCGGGGGAGGGATGTAGCTTTCTTT
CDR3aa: CASSLLSVGRGRDVAFF

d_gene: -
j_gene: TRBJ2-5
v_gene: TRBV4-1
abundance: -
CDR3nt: TGCGCCAGCAGCCAGATTGACAGCAAAGAGACCCAGTACTTC
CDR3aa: CASSQIDSKETQYF

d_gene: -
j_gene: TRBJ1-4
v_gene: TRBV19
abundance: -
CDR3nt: TGTGCCAGTAGTATACATCGAACAGGGACTGAAAAACTGTTTTTT
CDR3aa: CASSIHRTGTEKLFF

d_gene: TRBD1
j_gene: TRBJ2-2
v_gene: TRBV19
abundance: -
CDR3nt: TGTGCCAGTAGTAAGATTCCGCGACAGGGGGCCTTAGCGAACACCGGGGAGCTGTTTTTT
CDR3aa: CASSKIPRQGALANTGELFF

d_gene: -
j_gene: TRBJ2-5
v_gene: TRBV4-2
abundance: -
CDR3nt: TGTGCCAGCAGCCAACAAACCCGACCGGGGTACCAAGAGACCCAGTACTTC
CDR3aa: CASSQQTRPGYQETQYF

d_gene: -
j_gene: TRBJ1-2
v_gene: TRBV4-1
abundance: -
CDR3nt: TGCGCCAGCAGCCAGACCTACACGATCGGGGGCTACACCTTC
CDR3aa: CASSQTYTIGGYTF

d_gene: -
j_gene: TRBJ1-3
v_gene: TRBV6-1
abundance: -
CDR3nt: TGTGCCAGCAGTGAAGCCCGTCCAGTCTCTGGAAACACCATATATTTT
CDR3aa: CASSEARPVSGNTIYF

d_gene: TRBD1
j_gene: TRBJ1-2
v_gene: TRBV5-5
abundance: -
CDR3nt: TGTGCCAGCAGTTTCCCAGGGGGTGGCTATGGCTACACCTTC
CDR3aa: CASSFPGGGYGYTF

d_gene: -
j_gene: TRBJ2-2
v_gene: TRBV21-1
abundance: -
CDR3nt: TGTGCCAGCAGCATGGGACAGGGGGCTAGCGGCCGCACCGGGGAGCTGTTTTTT
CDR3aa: CASSMGQGASGRTGELFF